This T cell receptor beta chain stems from a study of T-cell memory formation after mild COVID-19. Points from the study as a whole: A second wave expanding day 15 to 37 was CD4+-biased; contracting clones were balanced.

V was clipped by 4 bases and J by 6 bases, with 15 bases between them. The CDR3 consists of 14 residues. In germline, CDR1 is LGHNA, CDR2 YNFKEQ. Employing constant-segment primers, 5'RACE generated TCR alpha and TCR beta cDNA libraries bearing sample barcodes and UMIs. TCRdb re-analysed the 5' RACE reads in MiXCR, keeping a single row per CDR3 protein. The sample holds around 250,000 distinct CDR3 sequences, about 16% seen once. This clonotype was counted a few times. The antigen is not known. The source of this sequence is a man younger than 30 who had mild COVID-19 (a few samples of this study predate the infection). Cell type and time point are not known. The V and J genes are TRBV4-2 and TRBJ1-1, with D perhaps TRBD1 (6 bases). The material sequenced was PBMCs or a T cell subset sorted from them (not recorded which). The CDR3 DNA follows: TGTGCCAGCAGCCCAAACAGGGATGAAGCTGAAGCTTTCTTT. It yields the protein CASSPNRDEAEAFF.